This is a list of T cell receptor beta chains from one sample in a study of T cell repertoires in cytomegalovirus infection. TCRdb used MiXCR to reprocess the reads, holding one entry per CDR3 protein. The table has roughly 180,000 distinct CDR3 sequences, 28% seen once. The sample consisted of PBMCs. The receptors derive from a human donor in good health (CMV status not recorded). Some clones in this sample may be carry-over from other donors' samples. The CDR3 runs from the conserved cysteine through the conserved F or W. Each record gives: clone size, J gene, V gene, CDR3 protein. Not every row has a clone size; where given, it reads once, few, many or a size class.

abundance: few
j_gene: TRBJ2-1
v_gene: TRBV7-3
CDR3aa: CASSSMGGNNEQFF

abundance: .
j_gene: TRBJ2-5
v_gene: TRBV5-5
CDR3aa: CASSLMDRQETQYF

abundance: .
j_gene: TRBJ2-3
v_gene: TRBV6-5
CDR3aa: CASSLRRDSYTDTQYF

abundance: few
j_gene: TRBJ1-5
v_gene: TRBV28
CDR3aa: CASSPQDSFQPQHF

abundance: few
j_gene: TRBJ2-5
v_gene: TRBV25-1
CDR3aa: CASSPGQGGQETQYF

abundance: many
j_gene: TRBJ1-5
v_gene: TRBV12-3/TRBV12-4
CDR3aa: CASSPPGQGGRQPQHF

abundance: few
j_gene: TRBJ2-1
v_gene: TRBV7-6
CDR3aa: CASSLGASGGANEQFF

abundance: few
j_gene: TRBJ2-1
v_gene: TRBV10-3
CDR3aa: CAISRDRGNEQFF

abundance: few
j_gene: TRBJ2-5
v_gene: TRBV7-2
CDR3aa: CASSLVGGTGQQETQYF

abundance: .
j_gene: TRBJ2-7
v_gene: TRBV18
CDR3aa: CASSPRTWTGDYEQYF

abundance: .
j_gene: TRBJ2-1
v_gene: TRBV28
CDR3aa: CASGGGSGYNEQFF

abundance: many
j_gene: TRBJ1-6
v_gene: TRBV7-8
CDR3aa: CASSLQNRGFYNSPLHF

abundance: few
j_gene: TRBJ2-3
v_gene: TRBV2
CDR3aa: CASSVDRAEEDTQYF

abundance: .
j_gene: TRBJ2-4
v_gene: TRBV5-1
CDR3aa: CASSLTGSAAKNIQYF

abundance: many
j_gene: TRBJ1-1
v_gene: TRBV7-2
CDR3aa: CASSLRTLVSTEAFF

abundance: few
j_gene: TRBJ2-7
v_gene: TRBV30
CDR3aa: CAWSIGPYEQYF

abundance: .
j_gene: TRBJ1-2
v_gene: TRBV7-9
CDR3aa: CASSLDLTIPGVYTF

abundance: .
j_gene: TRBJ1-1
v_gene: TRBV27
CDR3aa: CASSGYTEAFF

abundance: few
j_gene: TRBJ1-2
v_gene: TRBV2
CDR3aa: CASRDRDGYTF

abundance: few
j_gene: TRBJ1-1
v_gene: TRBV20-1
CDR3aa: CSARTPTEAFF

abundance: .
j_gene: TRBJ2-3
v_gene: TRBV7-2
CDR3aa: CASSFRGQDLTDTQYF

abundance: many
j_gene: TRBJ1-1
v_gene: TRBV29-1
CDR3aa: CSVEGEARTGAFF